The clone carrying this T cell receptor (beta chain) occurred once. The data are from a study of blood T cell repertoires in COVID-19. Across the whole study: Some COVID-19 samples were acute and others convalescent; all came from the United States, Italy and Spain. PBMCs, B-cell-depleted T cells, or T cells provided the cDNA or gDNA that made up the material.

In the original processing: Quantification of nucleated cells was approximated via reference gene primer amplification. Clones were read by immunoSEQ multiplex PCR, and TCRdb kept only the in-frame ones, dropping some. The D gene and trimming were derived from the DNA, and the V and J assignments and clone size from that table. The sample includes approximately 250,000 clones, around 80% of them seen just once. This TCR derives from a man aged 55-75 years with acute or convalescent COVID-19. Material for sequencing was peripheral blood.

The CDR3 DNA follows: TGTGCCAGCAGCCAAGATATGAGCGTCTACGAGCAGTACTTC. It is translated as CASSQDMSVYEQYF. The chain couples TRBV3-1 (or the pseudogene TRBV3-2) to TRBJ2-7; D is undetermined. There are 14 residues in the CDR3. The ends were cut back, 0 bases at V and 3 bases at J, with 9 bases in the middle. The germline gives CDR1 LGHDT, CDR2 YNNKEL (reference sequence).